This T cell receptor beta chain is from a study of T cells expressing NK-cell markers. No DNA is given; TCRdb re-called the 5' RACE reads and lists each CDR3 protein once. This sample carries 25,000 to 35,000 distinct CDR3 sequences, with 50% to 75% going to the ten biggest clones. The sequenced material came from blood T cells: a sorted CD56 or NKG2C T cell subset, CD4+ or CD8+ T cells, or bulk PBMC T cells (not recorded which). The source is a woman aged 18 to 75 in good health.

CDR3: CASRTSGETYEQYF. The chain recombines TRBV28 with TRBJ2-7; without DNA, the TCRdb call of TRBD2 cannot be checked. CDR1 MDHEN and CDR2 SYDVKM come from the germline V gene. This CDR3 is built from 14 residues.